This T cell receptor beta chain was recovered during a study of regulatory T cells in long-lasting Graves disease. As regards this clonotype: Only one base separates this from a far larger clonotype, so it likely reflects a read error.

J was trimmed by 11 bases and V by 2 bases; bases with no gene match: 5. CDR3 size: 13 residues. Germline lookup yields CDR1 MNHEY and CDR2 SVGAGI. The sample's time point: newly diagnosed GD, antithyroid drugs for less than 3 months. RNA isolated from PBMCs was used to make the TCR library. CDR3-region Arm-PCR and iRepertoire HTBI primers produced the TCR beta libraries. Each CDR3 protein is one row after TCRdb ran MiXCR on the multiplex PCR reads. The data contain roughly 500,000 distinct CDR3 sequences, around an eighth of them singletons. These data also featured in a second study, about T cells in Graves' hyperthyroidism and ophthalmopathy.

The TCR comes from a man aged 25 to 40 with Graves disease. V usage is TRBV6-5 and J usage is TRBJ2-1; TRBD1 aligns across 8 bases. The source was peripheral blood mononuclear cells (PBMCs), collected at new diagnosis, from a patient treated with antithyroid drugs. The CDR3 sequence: CASSYGQGNKQFF. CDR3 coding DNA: TGTGCCAGCAGTTACGGACAGGGAAATAAGCAGTTCTTC.